The 10 T cell receptor beta chains given below trace back to one sample, sequenced in a study of blood T cells in healthy people across ages. The authors ran a second PCR of about 7 to 12 cycles using a sample-barcoded 5' primer and a J-beta primer mix. In TCRdb, the 5' RACE reads were re-called with MiXCR into one record per CDR3 protein. The table has just under 750,000 distinct CDR3 sequences, about a fifth seen once. The sample comprised blood. These receptor sequences come from a man aged 65-85 years in good health.

This clonotype was detected many times. V gene TRBV7-2 combines with J gene TRBJ2-3, with a possible D match to TRBD2 (6 bases). The CDR3 length is 15 residues. Germline V CDR1 and CDR2: SGHTA, FQGNSA. V gave up 2 bases and J gave up 0 bases, with 9 bases separating them. This chain's CDR3 is CASSLSGQSTDTQYF. The CDR3, as DNA: TGTGCCAGCAGCTTAAGCGGGCAGAGCACAGATACGCAGTATTTT.

CDR3 sequence: CASRGITGFSGANVLTF. The CDR3 region has the DNA TGTGCCAGCAGGGGAATTACAGGGTTCTCTGGGGCCAACGTCCTGACTTTC. The chain carries TRBV6-1 and TRBJ2-6; D might be TRBD1 (6 bases). CDR1 MNHNS and CDR2 SASEGT come from the germline V gene. V was clipped by 6 bases and J by 0 bases, with 15 bases between them. This CDR3 has 17 residues.

The V gene is TRBV15, the J gene TRBJ2-5; D is undetermined. Germline V gene data show CDR1 as LNHNV and CDR2 as YYDKDF (reference sequence). The CDR3 runs 14 residues. With 0 bases removed from V and 2 bases from J, the gap between germline ends came to 7 bases. The CDR3 DNA sequence: TGTGCCACCAGCAGAGATCGGTCTCAAGAGACCCAGTACTTC. This codes for CATSRDRSQETQYF.

The chain has TRBV11-2 and TRBJ2-3; D is uncertain. The CDR3 runs to 12 residues. V was trimmed by 5 bases and J by 6 bases, leaving 9 bases between them. Germline V gene data show CDR1 as SGHAT and CDR2 as FQNNGV. The CDR3 sequence: CASSPRWDTQYF. The CDR3, as DNA: TGTGCCAGCAGCCCCAGATGGGATACGCAGTATTTT.

This clonotype has just a few counts. The junction and the germline gene differ at one end; a read error may be behind it. CDR3 sequence (DNA): TGTGCCAGCAGCTTGAGGCCCGAGCGAAGCTCCTGCAATGAGCAGTTCTTC. Translated: CASSLRPERSSCNEQFF. The gene calls are TRBV5-6 and TRBJ2-1; unclear D gene. Looked up from germline, CDR1 is SGHDT and CDR2 is YYEEEE. The CDR3 loop spans 17 amino acids.

The chain couples TRBV28 to TRBJ2-7; TRBD2 is a possible D gene (5 bases). V lost 7 bases to trimming and J lost 4 bases, with 17 bases between them. CDR1 is MDHEN, CDR2 SYDVKM, per germline. This CDR3 spans 14 amino acids. The CDR3 sequence is CASTLYAGSYEQYF. The CDR3 nucleotides read TGTGCCAGCACCCTGTACGCGGGCAGTTACGAGCAGTACTTC.

In its sample, this clonotype was seen a few times. The chain links TRBV9 to TRBJ2-7; perhaps TRBD1 as D (5 bases). Trimming took 3 bases from V and 4 from J, leaving 17 bases between them. The germline CDR1 and CDR2 sequences are SGDLS and YYNGEE. The CDR3 runs 15 residues. CDR3 bases: TGTGCCAGCAGCGACGAAACTCAGGGAACTTACGAGCAGTACTTC. Amino acid sequence: CASSDETQGTYEQYF. Variable domain in full (rest from reference TRBV9 and TRBJ2-7): DSGVTQTPKHLITATGQRVTLRCSPRSGDLSVYWYQQSLDQGLQFLIQYYNGEERAKGNILERFSAQQFPDLHSELNLSSLELGDSALYFCASSDETQGTYEQYFGPGTRLTVT.

The V call is TRBV5-5, the J call TRBJ1-4; the D is unclear. This CDR3 region has 19 residues. Germline CDR1 is SGHKS and CDR2 is YYEKEE (reference sequence). The V end lost 2 bases, the J end lost 3 bases, and 23 bases lay between the germline ends. As DNA, the CDR3 is TGTGCCAGCAGCTTCCGGTACCACGCCCCGACCGTCTCTAATGAAAAACTGTTTTTT. It specifies CASSFRYHAPTVSNEKLFF.

There are a few counts of this clonotype. The V call is TRBV6-1, the J call TRBJ2-6; 13 bases line up with TRBD2. The length of the CDR3 is 17 residues. Germline CDR1 MNHNS, CDR2 SASEGT. J gave up 4 bases and V 6 bases, and 6 bases lay outside the gene matches. The CDR3 reads CASSRLAGGQGANVLTF. In DNA form, the CDR3 reads TGTGCCAGCAGCCGACTAGCGGGGGGTCAAGGGGCCAACGTCCTGACTTTC.

This clonotype appeared a few times. The chain uses TRBV7-9 and TRBJ2-5; 7 bases align to TRBD2. The CDR3 has 15 amino acids. V lost 3 bases and J lost 5; bases outside the gene matches: 9. CDR1 is SEHNR and CDR2 is FQNEAQ in the germline V gene (reference sequence). This chain's CDR3 is CASSFVGGSRETQYF. As DNA, the CDR3 is TGTGCCAGCAGCTTCGTGGGGGGGAGCCGGGAGACCCAGTACTTC.